The 20 T cell receptor beta chains in this list originate from one sample, sequenced in a study of blood T cell repertoires in COVID-19 (dated by TCRdb to 2020 to 2022). The library was prepared using the immunoSEQ multiplex PCR assay. TCRdb obtained this table from immuneACCESS and retained in-frame rearrangements with V and J assigned. These tables miss some clones; where compared with another copy, unresolved V genes account for less than half of the shortfall, and the remainder is unexplained. The sample yields 300,000 to 350,000 clones; roughly 90% were counted once. About 4% of the sample rests with the top ten. The specimen was PBMCs or T cells enriched from blood (not recorded which). These receptors were taken from a woman between 25 and 40 years old who had been exposed to COVID-19.

This chain joins TRBV19 and TRBJ2-2; 9 nucleotides agree with TRBD1. Losses at the gene ends were 7 bases for V and 4 bases for J; bases not matched to a gene: 7. Germline CDR1 and CDR2: LNHDA and SQIVND (reference sequence). CDR3 length equals 15 residues. Here the CDR3 DNA reads TGTGCCAGTACGGACAGGGGCGATATCACCGGGGAGCTGTTTTTT. This sequence encodes CASTDRGDITGELFF. The variable domain in full, with the rest retrieved from reference TRBV19 and TRBJ2-2, is DGGITQSPKYLFRKEGQNVTLSCEQNLNHDAMYWYRQDPGQGLRLIYYSQIVNDFQKGDIAEGYSVSREKKESFPLTVTSAQKNPTAFYLCASTDRGDITGELFFGEGSRLTVL.

V gene TRBV19 combines with J gene TRBJ1-5; a weak D match, TRBD1 (5 bases). The germline V gene encodes CDR1 LNHDA and CDR2 SQIVND (reference sequence). With 8 bases removed from V and 2 bases from J, the gap between germline ends came to 10 bases. CDR3 length: 13 residues. The CDR3 nucleotides are TGTGCCAGTTCACAGGTGGGCAATCAGCCCCAGCATTTT. Translated: CASSQVGNQPQHF.

The rearrangement uses TRBV21-1 and TRBJ2-5; no DNA check was done on the table's D call, TRBD2. TRBV21-1 constitutes a pseudogene. The CDR3 spans 15 residues. The CDR3 DNA is TGTGCCAGCAGCAAAGAAATGTGGAGAGCAGAGACCCAGTACTTC. It codes for CASSKEMWRAETQYF.

In its sample, this clone was seen a few times. This rearrangement joins TRBV5-1 to TRBJ2-4; 10 bases agree with TRBD1. J gave up 5 bases and V 4 bases, and 3 bases lay outside the gene matches. This CDR3 region has 14 residues. The germline CDR1 and CDR2 sequences are SGHRS and YFSETQ. DNA for the CDR3: TGCGCCAGCAGCCGGGGGACAGGGGAAAACATTCAGTACTTC. This sequence encodes CASSRGTGENIQYF.

V and J are TRBV2 and TRBJ1-2, with D tentatively TRBD1 (6 bases). Germline V gene data show CDR1 as SNHLY and CDR2 as FYNNEI. The CDR3 length is 19 residues. V lost 6 bases and J lost 3, with 29 bases in between. CDR3: CASSRQGPPTGLVDYGYTF. The DNA for the CDR3 is TGTGCCAGCAGCAGGCAAGGCCCTCCAACAGGGCTTGTCGACTATGGCTACACCTTC.

The count of this clone is one. The rearrangement joins TRBV11-3 to TRBJ1-6, with D tentatively TRBD1 (6 bases). There are 14 residues in the CDR3. V was clipped by 4 bases and J by 6 bases, with 10 bases between them. Looked up from germline, CDR1 is SGHNT and CDR2 is YENEEA. The CDR3 reads CASSSGHSNSPLHF. The CDR3 bases are TGTGCCAGCAGCTCGGGACACAGTAATTCACCCCTCCACTTT.

The genes are TRBV9 and TRBJ2-1, with D perhaps matching TRBD1 (5 bases). The CDR3 consists of 15 residues. Per germline, CDR1 SGDLS and CDR2 YYNGEE. The V end was cut by 0 bases, the J end by 5 bases, with 12 bases between. CDR3 region: CASSVAGLRDNEQFF. CDR3 in DNA: TGTGCCAGCAGCGTAGCTGGGCTCAGGGACAATGAGCAGTTCTTC.

This sequence joins TRBV4-3 and TRBJ2-5; TRBD2 matches 10 bases. The length of the CDR3 is 16 residues. Trimming cost V 1 base and J 3 bases; bases outside gene matches: 5. Germline lookup yields CDR1 LGHNA and CDR2 YSLEER. The CDR3 region has the DNA TGCGCCAGCAGCCAAGGAAGCGGGGGGGCAGAAGAGACCCAGTACTTC. Its translation: CASSQGSGGAEETQYF.

The chain combines TRBV3-1 (or the pseudogene TRBV3-2) with TRBJ1-5; D is undetermined. Between the trimmed V and J ends, which lost 2 bases and 2 bases, there was a span of 10 bases. The germline V gene has CDR1 LGHDT and CDR2 YNNKEL (reference sequence). The length of the CDR3 is 15 residues. In nucleotides, the CDR3 is TGTGCCAGCAGCCAATCCGGGGTTGGCAATCAGCCCCAGCATTTT. Translated: CASSQSGVGNQPQHF.

The rearrangement joins TRBV5-5 to TRBJ2-7, with 9 nucleotides matching TRBD2. J was trimmed by 3 bases and V by 0 bases; bases with no gene match: 4. The CDR3 sequence is 15 residues long. Germline V CDR1 and CDR2: SGHKS, YYEKEE (reference sequence). This CDR3 is CASSLALAGFYEQYF. The CDR3 nucleotides read TGTGCCAGCAGCTTGGCTCTAGCGGGGTTCTACGAGCAGTACTTC.

The chain carries TRBV5-1 and TRBJ2-5; 9 positions agree with TRBD1. The CDR3 spans 15 residues. J gave up 5 bases and V 3 bases, and 8 bases lay outside the gene matches. CDR1 SGHRS and CDR2 YFSETQ come from the germline V gene. This chain's CDR3 is CASSSLTGGEETQYF. In nucleotides, the CDR3 is TGCGCCAGCAGCTCTCTAACAGGGGGCGAGGAGACCCAGTACTTC.

This chain links TRBV7-2 with TRBJ2-3; D not resolved. Trimming removed 5 bases at V and 4 bases at J, with 13 bases between. Germline values: CDR1 SGHTA, CDR2 FQGNSA. The CDR3 loop spans 14 amino acids. The CDR3 coding sequence is TGTGCCAGCAGCCCCACTCAGGCGCCAGATACGCAGTATTTT. Translated, it gives CASSPTQAPDTQYF.

This chain joins TRBV7-9 and TRBJ1-2; D not resolved. V lost 2 bases to trimming and J lost 8 bases, with 12 bases between them. CDR3 length: 13 amino acids. CDR1 is SEHNR and CDR2 is FQNEAQ in the germline V gene (reference sequence). CDR3 sequence: CASSLRGIGGYTF. As DNA, the CDR3 is TGTGCCAGCAGCTTACGGGGAATAGGAGGCTACACCTTC.

The V gene is TRBV2, the J gene TRBJ2-5, with D perhaps matching TRBD1 (5 bases). CDR1 and CDR2 (germline): SNHLY, FYNNEI. Deletions cut 0 bases from V and 1 base from J, with 9 bases between. This CDR3 has 15 amino acids. The CDR3, as DNA: TGTGCCAGCAGTGAAGCGCGGACACCCCAAGAGACCCAGTACTTC. This translates into CASSEARTPQETQYF. Full variable domain (missing parts from reference TRBV2 and TRBJ2-5): EPEVTQTPSHQVTQMGQEVILRCVPISNHLYFYWYRQILGQKVEFLVSFYNNEISEKSEIFDDQFSVERPDGSNFTLKIRSTKLEDSAMYFCASSEARTPQETQYFGPGTRLLVL.

The chain links TRBV15 to TRBJ2-7; TRBD2 might be the D (5 bases). CDR1 is LNHNV and CDR2 is YYDKDF in the germline V gene (reference sequence). V was trimmed by 4 bases and J by 6 bases, leaving 13 bases between them. The CDR3 length is 13 residues. In DNA, the CDR3 is TGTGCCACCAGCAACTGGGAAGGACTCGAGCAGTACTTC. Its protein is CATSNWEGLEQYF.

This chain links TRBV19 with TRBJ1-4, with 8 bases fitting TRBD1. Germline V CDR1 and CDR2: LNHDA, SQIVND (reference sequence). The junction had 6 bases not matched to a gene; V was cut back by 9 bases and J by 3 bases. This CDR3 is built from 14 residues. The CDR3 here is CASRLTGANEKLFF. The CDR3 DNA reads as TGTGCCAGCCGACTGACAGGGGCTAATGAAAAACTGTTTTTT.

This rearrangement joins TRBV29-1 to TRBJ1-1, with D possibly being TRBD1 (5 bases). The V gene lost 8 bases and the J gene lost 4 bases, with 17 bases spanning the gap. The CDR3 is 13 amino acids. Germline assignment: CDR1 SQVTM and CDR2 ANQGSEA. The CDR3 here is CSTSSGGGTEAFF. CDR3 coding DNA: TGCAGCACCTCATCGGGGGGGGGCACTGAAGCTTTCTTT.

V is TRBV7-3 and J is TRBJ2-1, with 10 bases aligning to TRBD2. Germline assignment: CDR1 SGHTA and CDR2 FQGTGA. V trimming: 2 bases; J trimming: 1 base; junction bases outside the gene matches: 8. The CDR3 covers 18 residues. This chain's CDR3 is CASSLLGPSGGSYNEQFF. CDR3 bases: TGTGCCAGCAGCTTATTAGGGCCTAGCGGGGGTTCCTACAATGAGCAGTTCTTC. Drawing the rest from reference TRBV7-3 and TRBJ2-1, the complete variable domain is GAGVSQTPSNKVTEKGKYVELRCDPISGHTALYWYRQSLGQGPEFLIYFQGTGAADDSGLPNDRFFAVRPEGSVSTLKIQRTERGDSAVYLCASSLLGPSGGSYNEQFFGPGTRLTVL.

The rearrangement uses TRBV14 and TRBJ1-2; 7 nucleotides match TRBD1. This CDR3 region has 15 residues. Germline V gives CDR1 SGHDN, CDR2 FVKESK. V was clipped by 4 bases and J by 3 bases; unmatched bases: 8. This CDR3 reads CASSRRDSLYYGYTF. The CDR3 nucleotides are TGTGCCAGCAGCCGCCGGGACAGCCTATACTATGGCTACACCTTC. Drawing the rest from reference TRBV14 and TRBJ1-2, the complete variable domain is EAGVTQFPSHSVIEKGQTVTLRCDPISGHDNLYWYRRVMGKEIKFLLHFVKESKQDESGMPNNRFLAERTGGTYSTLKVQPAELEDSGVYFCASSRRDSLYYGYTFGSGTRLTVV.

The chain employs TRBV7-3 and TRBJ1-1; D unclear. CDR1 is SGHTA and CDR2 is FQGTGA in the germline V gene. The CDR3 runs to 14 residues. V was trimmed by 2 bases and J by 4 bases, leaving 11 bases between them. The CDR3 DNA reads as TGTGCCAGCAGCTTATTAGGGAGCAGCACTGAAGCTTTCTTT. Translating gives CASSLLGSSTEAFF.